This entry lists 5 T cell receptor beta chains sequenced from one sample in a study of shared clonotypes between healthy human individuals. The assay was immunoSEQ multiplex PCR, and TCRdb's table has in-frame clones only and misses some. The table includes millions of clones, more than 90% detected once. The material sequenced was naive CD4+ T cells sorted from blood. Subset here: CD45RA+ positively selected. Receptors were obtained from a man aged 18 to 29 in good health.

V is TRBV18 and J is TRBJ2-7; 8 bases map to TRBD2. This CDR3 region has 15 residues. V was pared by 2 bases and J by 0 bases, with 3 bases of the junction left unmatched. CDR1 is KGHSH, CDR2 LQKENI, per germline. CDR3 DNA: TGTGCCAGCTCACCAGAGAGCGGGAGCTCCTACGAGCAGTACTTC. Its translation: CASSPESGSSYEQYF.

This clone was recorded once. The V call is TRBV7-2, the J call TRBJ2-7; the D gene is possibly TRBD1 (6 bases). CDR1 SGHTA and CDR2 FQGNSA come from the germline V gene. With 1 base removed from V and 7 bases from J, the gap between germline ends came to 14 bases. The CDR3 consists of 14 residues. The chain's CDR3 is CASSLDRVSEEQYF. For the CDR3, the DNA is TGTGCCAGCAGCTTAGACAGGGTATCTGAAGAGCAGTACTTC.

The chain combines TRBV7-8 with TRBJ1-4; a possible D gene is TRBD1 (6 bases). The V end was cut by 5 bases, the J end by 5 bases, with 18 bases between. CDR1 and CDR2 from the germline V gene are SGHVS and FQNEAQ. The CDR3 runs 16 residues. CDR3 protein: CASSPVGGRLNEKLFF. The CDR3 nucleotides are TGTGCCAGCAGCCCCGTGGGGGGCCGCTTAAATGAAAAACTGTTTTTT.

This chain uses TRBV28 with TRBJ2-4; tentative D call: TRBD1 (6 bases). Trimming cost V 5 bases and J 0 bases, with 17 bases left between them. This CDR3 has 17 residues. The germline V gene has CDR1 MDHEN and CDR2 SYDVKM. CDR3 in amino acids: CASSPGRGPLAKNIQYF. The CDR3 DNA sequence: TGTGCCAGCAGTCCCGGCAGGGGACCCCTAGCCAAAAACATTCAGTACTTC.

The count of this clone is one. The V call is TRBV6-6, the J call TRBJ2-7; D is possibly TRBD1 (5 bases). This CDR3 has 12 amino acids. Trimming pared 10 bases from V and 6 bases from J, leaving 16 bases between. Germline-derived CDR1 and CDR2 are MNHNY and SVGAGI (reference sequence). The CDR3 DNA sequence: TGTGCCACCTTTCAAGGGGTGGGCGAGCAGTACTTC. Translated, it gives CATFQGVGEQYF.